This T cell receptor (beta chain) appears in the sequencing data of a study of control samples from healthy donors and cancer patients. This clone has a handful of counts. This CDR3 contains 14 residues. CDR1 and CDR2 from the germline V gene are MNHNS and SASEGT. The J segment lost 8 bases and the V segment lost 1 base, leaving 4 bases of the junction unmatched. Generated by immunoSEQ multiplex PCR, the TCRdb table keeps only in-frame clones and is missing some. The table has some 73,000 clones, 94% seen once; the top ten hold about 6.2%. The rearrangement uses TRBV6-1 and TRBJ1-4; 7 bases fit TRBD1. The material sequenced was blood. The TCR was taken from a woman aged 40 to 50 in good health. CDR3 residues: CASSEGTGGEKLFF. The DNA for the CDR3 is TGTGCCAGCAGTGAAGGGACAGGTGGGGAAAAACTGTTTTTT.